A selection of T cell receptor beta chains follows, all from one sample in a study of blood T cells in healthy people across ages. TCRdb re-called the 5' RACE reads with MiXCR, one entry per CDR3 protein. The sample has about 1.5 million distinct CDR3 sequences, roughly 43% seen once. The sample was blood. These TCRs come from a woman between 18 and 29 years old in good health. The CDR3 runs from the conserved cysteine through the conserved F or W. The D gene is left open where the match is weak. Expanded clones get a size class; other rows say once, few or many, or leave the size out.

>TRBV29-1|NA|few|TRBJ2-1
CSVGQHAYNEQFF
TGCAGCGTTGGACAGCACGCCTACAATGAGCAGTTCTTC
>TRBV6-2/TRBV6-3|NA|few|TRBJ1-1
CASSTRPAAEAFF
TGTGCCAGCAGTACTCGTCCCGCCGCTGAAGCTTTCTTT
>TRBV9|TRBD1|NA|TRBJ1-2
CASSGTGLEGYTF
TGTGCCAGCAGCGGGACAGGGTTAGAAGGCTATACCTTC
>TRBV15|TRBD2|NA|TRBJ2-1
CATSRDAGLGSYNEQFF
TGTGCCACCAGCAGAGATGCCGGACTAGGCTCCTACAATGAGCAGTTCTTC
>TRBV9|NA|once|TRBJ2-1
CASSVGDTNEQFF
TGTGCCAGCAGCGTAGGAGACACCAATGAGCAGTTCTTC
>TRBV5-1|TRBD1|few|TRBJ1-2
CASSLVSGTGSPGYTF
TGCGCCAGCAGCTTGGTTAGCGGGACAGGGTCGCCGGGCTACACCTTC
>TRBV7-9|NA|few|TRBJ2-7
CASRLSFGDEQYF
TGTGCCAGCAGGCTATCGTTCGGTGACGAGCAGTACTTC
>TRBV29-1|NA|few|TRBJ2-3
CSVAPGLRTDTQYF
TGCAGCGTTGCCCCGGGACTTCGCACAGATACGCAGTATTTT
>TRBV2|NA|NA|TRBJ2-5
CASSSGRTYQETQYF
TGTGCCAGCAGTTCTGGACGGACGTACCAAGAGACCCAGTACTTC
>TRBV7-9|TRBD1|NA|TRBJ1-3
CASSLGQGNGNTIYF
TGTGCCAGCAGCTTAGGACAGGGGAATGGAAACACCATATATTTT
>TRBV12-3/TRBV12-4|NA|NA|TRBJ1-1
CASSTKGAFF
TGTGCCAGCAGTACGAAAGGGGCTTTCTTT
>TRBV6-1|NA|NA|TRBJ1-2
CASREQGTGNYGYTF
TGTGCCAGCAGAGAACAGGGTACGGGGAACTATGGCTACACCTTC
>TRBV9|TRBD2|few|TRBJ2-1
CASSVGTSGIDEQFF
TGTGCCAGCAGCGTAGGAACTAGCGGGATCGATGAGCAGTTCTTC
>TRBV29-1|TRBD2|many|TRBJ2-7
CSVHGTKVSEQYF
TGCAGCGTGCACGGGACTAAGGTATCAGAGCAGTACTTC
>TRBV11-2|TRBD1|NA|TRBJ2-3
CASSPSTGGITDTQYF
TGTGCCAGCAGCCCCTCTACAGGGGGTATCACAGATACGCAGTATTTT
>TRBV3-1|NA|few|TRBJ1-2
CASSQDRSGTASGYTF
TGTGCCAGCAGCCAAGATCGTTCTGGGACCGCTAGTGGCTACACCTTC
>TRBV27|NA|many|TRBJ2-7
CASSSRQDSYEQYF
TGTGCCAGCAGTTCTCGACAGGACTCCTACGAGCAGTACTTC
>TRBV5-1|NA|few|TRBJ1-2
CASSLEGTHPGGYTF
TGCGCCAGCAGCTTGGAGGGGACCCATCCCGGTGGCTACACCTTC
>TRBV29-1|NA|NA|TRBJ2-3
CSVTGVGGSTDTQYF
TGCAGCGTCACCGGAGTCGGAGGTAGCACAGATACGCAGTATTTT
>TRBV24-1|NA|NA|TRBJ2-2
CATSDPDAPNTGELFF
TGTGCCACCAGTGACCCCGATGCCCCCAACACCGGGGAGCTGTTTTTT
>TRBV20-1|TRBD1|NA|TRBJ1-2
CSARDPGQGSYGYTF
TGCAGTGCTAGAGACCCGGGACAGGGAAGCTATGGCTACACCTTC
>TRBV5-1|TRBD2|NA|TRBJ2-2
CASSIGLAGTGELFF
TGCGCCAGCAGCATTGGACTAGCCGGCACCGGGGAGCTGTTTTTT
>TRBV29-1|TRBD1|few|TRBJ1-2
CSVEEDRGAGYTF
TGCAGCGTTGAGGAGGACAGGGGGGCTGGCTACACCTTC